This T cell receptor beta chain stems from a study of control samples from healthy donors and cancer patients. Clones were sequenced by immunoSEQ multiplex PCR, and TCRdb holds only the in-frame ones, with some missing. The sample carries some 130,000 clones, 85% to 95% recorded once. CDR1 MNHEY and CDR2 SMNVEV come from the germline V gene (reference sequence). V shed 5 bases and J 5 bases; nucleotides not matched to a gene: 8. This CDR3 has 16 residues. The chain is built from TRBV27 and TRBJ2-2; 10 bases are shared with TRBD1. The receptor's source is a man in his late teens or twenties in good health. The specimen was blood. The CDR3 DNA sequence: TGTGCCAGCAGTCCACGACAGGGGGCGCTTACCGGGGAGCTGTTTTTT. It translates to CASSPRQGALTGELFF.